The 20 T cell receptor beta chains reported below all come from one sample, sequenced in a study of CD8 T cells in ankylosing spondylitis. TCRdb fed the 5' RACE reads into MiXCR, producing one record per CDR3 protein. The repertoire holds under 250,000 distinct CDR3 sequences, with roughly a third as singletons. Sequenced material: blood, either unsorted or a sorted T cell fraction (not recorded which). Receptors were obtained from a male donor with ankylosing spondylitis or in good health (not recorded which).

This chain joins TRBV6-1 and TRBJ2-6; D is unclear. This CDR3 region has 15 residues. Germline V CDR1 and CDR2: MNHNS, SASEGT. Trimming took 7 bases from V and 0 from J, leaving 10 bases between them. The CDR3 bases are TGTGCCAGCACTCGCAGTGCCTCTGGGGCCAACGTCCTGACTTTC. It specifies CASTRSASGANVLTF.

The rearrangement joins TRBV5-5 to TRBJ2-2, with D uncertain. This CDR3 region has 16 residues. V lost 1 base and J 7 bases, leaving 17 bases between the germline ends. The V gene's germline CDR1 is SGHKS and CDR2 YYEKEE (reference sequence). The CDR3 DNA sequence: TGTGCCAGCAGCTTGCAGGATGTAAGGCTCGGCGGGGAGCTGTTTTTT. It specifies CASSLQDVRLGGELFF.

This clonotype was counted once. The V and J genes are TRBV12-3 or TRBV12-4 and TRBJ1-4; TRBD1 might be the D (6 bases). V shed 2 bases and J shed 7 bases, with 11 bases lying between them. The CDR3 covers 14 residues. The CDR3 DNA reads as TGTGCCAGCAGTTTACAGGGGTTGGGTGAAAAACTGTTTTTT. Encoded protein: CASSLQGLGEKLFF.

The chain joins TRBV15 to TRBJ2-7; 8 nucleotides align to TRBD1. Germline trimming cut 2 bases from V and 0 bases from J; bases unmatched to any gene: 9. CDR3 length: 17 amino acids. Germline V CDR1 and CDR2: LNHNV, YYDKDF (reference sequence). CDR3 DNA: TGTGCCACCAGCAGAAGACAGGGGCTACTATCCTCCTACGAGCAGTACTTC. It is translated as CATSRRQGLLSSYEQYF.

Only a few counts were recorded for this clonotype. One end of the junction is discordant with germline, which a read error may explain. The V and J genes are TRBV12-3 or TRBV12-4 and TRBJ1-2; 9 bases fit TRBD1. This CDR3 is built from 13 residues. The CDR3 DNA reads as TGTGCCAGCAGCTCTTCCACTAAACAGGGGGCGCACTTC. The encoded protein is CASSSSTKQGAHF.

As regards this clonotype: The junction differs from germline at one of its ends, possibly a read error. J is TRBJ2-2 and V is TRBV6-5, with D perhaps matching TRBD2 (6 bases). Germline CDR1 MNHEY, CDR2 SVGAGI. The CDR3 consists of 12 residues. The CDR3 DNA follows: TGTGCCATCCTTGGGAACACCGGGGAGGTGTTTTTT. Protein: CAILGNTGEVFF.

This chain joins TRBV5-1 and TRBJ1-2; D unresolved. The V and J ends lost 4 bases and 1 base respectively, with 11 bases between them. The CDR3 has 14 residues. Germline assignment: CDR1 SGHRS and CDR2 YFSETQ. The CDR3 DNA sequence: TGCGCCAGCAGCACGGACGGACGTAACTATGGCTACACCTTC. This sequence encodes CASSTDGRNYGYTF. The full variable domain, completed using reference TRBV5-1 and TRBJ1-2, is KAGVTQTPRYLIKTRGQQVTLSCSPISGHRSVSWYQQTPGQGLQFLFEYFSETQRNKGNFPGRFSGRQFSNSRSEMNVSTLELGDSALYLCASSTDGRNYGYTFGSGTRLTVV.

Only a few counts were recorded for this clonotype. This chain connects TRBV10-3 to TRBJ2-1; TRBD1 matches at 7 bases. The CDR3 is 13 residues long. CDR1 and CDR2 from the germline V gene are ENHRY and SYGVKD. V lost 10 bases and J lost 5; bases outside the gene matches: 8. The CDR3 reads CATGGWQDNEQFF. The DNA for the CDR3 is TGTGCCACAGGGGGTTGGCAGGACAATGAGCAGTTCTTC.

This clonotype was counted a few times. This chain joins TRBV3-1 and TRBJ2-5, with 9 bases that match TRBD2. Germline trimming cut 2 bases from V and 4 bases from J; bases unmatched to any gene: 14. The germline V gene encodes CDR1 LGHDT and CDR2 YNNKEL (reference sequence). This CDR3 region has 18 residues. The CDR3 protein is CASSQLPYSAGGPETQYF. DNA of the CDR3: TGTGCCAGCAGCCAACTACCCTACTCGGCGGGGGGGCCAGAGACCCAGTACTTC.

This clonotype was counted between two and nine times. J is TRBJ2-7 and V is TRBV20-1, with a tentative D call TRBD2 (6 bases). Germline CDR1 and CDR2: DFQATT and SNEGSKA (reference sequence). Trimming pared 6 bases from V and 2 bases from J, leaving 20 bases between. CDR3 length: 15 amino acids. CDR3 DNA: TGCAGTGCCCCGGACGGGTACGGGGGAACCTACGAGCAGTACTTC. It translates to CSAPDGYGGTYEQYF.

The chain carries TRBV15 and TRBJ1-4; D gene unclear. From germline, CDR1 is LNHNV and CDR2 YYDKDF (reference sequence). The germline V and J ends were trimmed by 3 bases and 0 bases, with 8 bases remaining between them. This CDR3 contains 15 residues. The CDR3 sequence is CATSSRHATNEKLFF. CDR3 nucleotides: TGTGCCACCAGCAGCCGACATGCAACTAATGAAAAACTGTTTTTT.

This clonotype was detected ten times or more. The V call is TRBV29-1, the J call TRBJ2-1; D is perhaps TRBD1 (6 bases). This CDR3 has 13 residues. CDR1 and CDR2 from the germline V gene are SQVTM and ANQGSEA. V was cut by 3 bases and J by 7 bases, with 13 bases left in between. CDR3: CSVEGQSLNEQFF. The DNA of the CDR3 is TGCAGCGTTGAGGGACAAAGCCTTAATGAGCAGTTCTTC.

This clonotype turned up a few times. The chain is built from TRBV29-1 and TRBJ2-7, with 7 bases identical to TRBD1. Unmatched junction bases numbered 7, after V lost 7 bases and J lost 1 base. Looked up from germline, CDR1 is SQVTM and CDR2 is ANQGSEA. This CDR3 has 13 amino acids. This CDR3 is CSAVTGSSYEQYF. The CDR3 nucleotides are TGCAGCGCCGTGACAGGGTCTTCCTACGAGCAGTACTTC.

This chain uses TRBV20-1 with TRBJ1-1, with D possibly being TRBD1 (5 bases). The CDR3 sequence is 15 residues long. The germline gives CDR1 DFQATT, CDR2 SNEGSKA (reference sequence). The V end lost 4 bases, the J end lost 3 bases, and 18 bases lay between the germline ends. CDR3 in amino acids: CSAKNPQGWDTEAFF. The DNA of the CDR3 is TGCAGTGCTAAAAACCCCCAGGGATGGGACACTGAAGCTTTCTTT.

The chain has TRBV20-1 and TRBJ2-1; D is possibly TRBD2 (5 bases). CDR3 length equals 17 residues. V was pared by 3 bases and J by 9 bases, with 27 bases between. Looked up from germline, CDR1 is DFQATT and CDR2 is SNEGSKA (reference sequence). Written as DNA, the CDR3 is TGCAGTGCTAGTCAACTAACCCCGGGATCACGAGGCGGTGAGCAGTTCTTC. Residues: CSASQLTPGSRGGEQFF.

This sequence joins TRBV20-1 and TRBJ2-1, with TRBD2 identical over 8 bases. Germline V gene sequence: CDR1 DFQATT, CDR2 SNEGSKA (reference sequence). The CDR3 contains 16 residues. Unmatched junction bases numbered 7, after V lost 1 base and J lost 2 bases. The CDR3 DNA reads as TGCAGTGCTAGAGTTAGCGGGGCCTCCGCCTACAATGAGCAGTTCTTC. As protein: CSARVSGASAYNEQFF.

The chain links TRBV20-1 to TRBJ1-1; 7 bases map to TRBD1. V lost 5 bases to trimming and J lost 3 bases; unmatched junction nucleotides: 6. The CDR3 is 13 residues long. The germline CDR1 and CDR2 sequences are DFQATT and SNEGSKA (reference sequence). The DNA of the CDR3 is TGCAGTGCTGAAACAGGGGCCTACACTGAAGCTTTCTTT. It codes for CSAETGAYTEAFF.

The genes are TRBV7-7 and TRBJ2-7, with D uncertain. This CDR3 has 14 amino acids. Germline V gene data show CDR1 as SSHAT and CDR2 as FNYEAQ (reference sequence). V was clipped by 1 base and J by 0 bases, with 7 bases between them. The CDR3 sequence: CASSLDGSSYEQYF. In DNA form, the CDR3 reads TGTGCCAGCAGCTTAGACGGAAGCTCCTACGAGCAGTACTTC.

The chain links TRBV20-1 to TRBJ2-7, with 10 bases matching TRBD2. Trimming took 4 bases from V and 2 from J; bases not matched to a gene: 5. The CDR3 consists of 14 residues. Germline CDR1 and CDR2: DFQATT and SNEGSKA (reference sequence). This CDR3 reads CSAIGAGGTYEQYF. The CDR3 nucleotides read TGCAGTGCTATAGGAGCGGGGGGGACCTACGAGCAGTACTTC.

This clonotype has only a few counts. V gene TRBV12-3 or TRBV12-4 combines with J gene TRBJ2-3, with TRBD2 identical over 7 bases. Germline trimming cut 3 bases from V and 3 bases from J; bases unmatched to any gene: 6. The CDR3 has 15 amino acids. The CDR3 sequence: CASSFGPGRTDTQYF. The DNA of the CDR3 is TGTGCCAGCAGTTTTGGCCCCGGGAGGACAGATACGCAGTATTTT.